This passage covers 30 T cell receptor beta chains from one sample sequenced in a study of long-term antiretroviral therapy in people with HIV. Assay version v3.0 of immunoSEQ was used, and it was run at survey level. Assay: immunoSEQ multiplex PCR; the TCRdb copy retains only in-frame clones and omits some. The sample comprises about 20,000 clones, over 60% of which are singletons, and around 9.9% rests with the top ten. Specimen: unsorted PBMCs, collected 0.5 years before starting antiretroviral therapy. The receptors here all came from a man younger than 30 with HIV.

The rearrangement joins TRBV28 to TRBJ1-4, with D possibly TRBD1 on 6 matching bases. The CDR3 extends over 16 amino acids. CDR1 is MDHEN and CDR2 is SYDVKM in the germline V gene. Trimming removed 0 bases at V and 8 bases at J, with 16 bases between. The chain's CDR3 is CASSLWTGRVDEKLFF. CDR3 sequence (DNA): TGTGCCAGCAGTTTATGGACAGGTAGAGTGGACGAAAAACTGTTTTTT.

The genes are TRBV27 and TRBJ1-1, with 8 bases aligning to TRBD1. Germline assignment: CDR1 MNHEY and CDR2 SMNVEV (reference sequence). This CDR3 is built from 14 residues. Trimming removed 3 bases from V and 6 bases from J; junction bases left unmatched: 6. CDR3 protein: CASSFTGGIAEAFF. The CDR3 DNA is TGTGCCAGCAGTTTCACAGGGGGGATCGCTGAAGCTTTCTTT.

The genes are TRBV11-2 and TRBJ1-5; D might be TRBD1 (5 bases). Trimming shortened V by 6 bases and J by 4 bases, and 13 bases separated the two germline ends. The length of the CDR3 is 14 residues. The germline V gene has CDR1 SGHAT and CDR2 FQNNGV. CDR3 DNA: TGTGCCAGCAGGGGGCAAGGGCCAAATCAGCCCCAGCATTTT. Translated, it gives CASRGQGPNQPQHF.

The CDR3 DNA reads TGTGCCAGCAGGACCGGTACGGTTACCGGGGAGCTGTTTTTT. Protein sequence: CASRTGTVTGELFF. The chain uses TRBV6-1 and TRBJ2-2; D not certain. The CDR3 length is 14 residues. Per germline, CDR1 MNHNS and CDR2 SASEGT. V was clipped by 6 bases and J by 5 bases, with 13 bases between them.

The V and J genes are TRBV6-1 and TRBJ2-1; D gene unclear. The CDR3 totals 17 residues. Deletions cut 4 bases from V and 0 bases from J, with 16 bases between. The germline V gene encodes CDR1 MNHNS and CDR2 SASEGT. The CDR3: CASSVDSGYISYNEQFF. CDR3 sequence (DNA): TGTGCCAGCAGTGTTGATTCGGGCTACATCTCCTACAATGAGCAGTTCTTC.

This clone has just one count. The chain has TRBV7-9 and TRBJ2-5; D is ambiguous. V was cut by 8 bases and J by 2 bases, with 15 bases left in between. This CDR3 comprises 14 residues. Germline CDR1 reads SEHNR; CDR2 reads FQNEAQ (reference sequence). DNA of the CDR3: TGTGCCAGCCGGGCGACCGTCGGACAAGAGACCCAGTACTTC. Its protein product is CASRATVGQETQYF.

The CDR3 nucleotides are TGTGCCAGTAGTATAAGGGTATCCTACGAGCAGTACTTC. As protein: CASSIRVSYEQYF. The chain couples TRBV19 to TRBJ2-7, with unresolved D. Germline loops: CDR1 LNHDA, CDR2 SQIVND (reference sequence). The V gene lost 2 bases and the J gene lost 1 base, with 6 bases spanning the gap. The CDR3 has 13 residues.

The rearrangement joins TRBV4-1 to TRBJ1-5; the D is unclear. Germline loops: CDR1 MGHRA, CDR2 YSYEKL. Trimming took off 1 base at V and 12 bases at J, with 13 bases between the two ends. The CDR3 runs to 13 residues. CDR3 coding DNA: TGCGCCAGCAGCCAAGTCGAGGGCCGGGACCAGCATTTT. Translated, it gives CASSQVEGRDQHF.

J is TRBJ2-1 and V is TRBV9; D gene ambiguous. In germline, CDR1 is SGDLS, CDR2 YYNGEE. With 3 bases removed from V and 0 bases from J, the gap between germline ends came to 10 bases. CDR3 length: 15 residues. CDR3 loop: CASSGTLSSYNEQFF. The CDR3 DNA sequence: TGTGCCAGCAGCGGGACCCTCAGCTCCTACAATGAGCAGTTCTTC.

The chain combines TRBV4-1 with TRBJ1-4; 10 bases are shared with TRBD1. CDR1 and CDR2 from the germline V gene are MGHRA and YSYEKL. This CDR3 contains 20 residues. Trimming cost V 1 base and J 0 bases; bases outside gene matches: 11. As DNA, the CDR3 is TGCGCCAGCAGCCAAGGATCGGGACAGGGGAGGAGAGCAACTAATGAAAAACTGTTTTTT. Translated, it gives CASSQGSGQGRRATNEKLFF.

V and J are TRBV6-5 and TRBJ2-3, with 8 bases fitting TRBD1. The CDR3 runs to 15 residues. Germline CDR1 and CDR2: MNHEY and SVGAGI. After removal of 2 bases from V and 6 bases from J, the junction contained 7 bases not matched to a gene. The CDR3 spells CASSYRRTGLDTQYF. CDR3 bases: TGTGCCAGCAGTTACCGACGGACAGGGCTGGATACGCAGTATTTT.

The table lists this clone with a few counts. The J gene is TRBJ1-2, the V gene TRBV7-2; 8 bases agree with TRBD1. This CDR3 is 14 amino acids long. Losses at the gene ends were 5 bases for V and 2 bases for J; bases not matched to a gene: 4. The germline gives CDR1 SGHTA, CDR2 FQGNSA. The CDR3 spells CASSQDRANYGYTF. CDR3 DNA sequence: TGTGCCAGCAGCCAGGACAGGGCCAACTATGGCTACACCTTC.

CDR3 residues: CASSVGGTGGFDEQYF. As DNA, the CDR3 is TGTGCCAGCAGCGTCGGAGGGACAGGGGGATTCGACGAGCAGTACTTC. This chain uses TRBV9 with TRBJ2-7; 11 bases line up with TRBD1. V lost 2 bases to trimming and J lost 5 bases; unmatched junction nucleotides: 9. The CDR3 spans 16 residues. Germline assignment: CDR1 SGDLS and CDR2 YYNGEE.

The rearrangement joins TRBV12-5 to TRBJ2-1; D possibly corresponds to TRBD1 (6 bases). Deletions cut 5 bases from V and 8 bases from J, with 10 bases between. Germline V gene data show CDR1 as LGHNT and CDR2 as FRNRAP. The CDR3 spans 12 residues. The CDR3 protein is CASGPQGHEQFF. The CDR3 DNA reads TGTGCTAGTGGTCCCCAGGGGCATGAGCAGTTCTTC.

This chain links TRBV19 with TRBJ1-1; D possibly corresponds to TRBD1 (6 bases). Between the trimmed V and J ends, which lost 2 bases and 5 bases, there was a span of 21 bases. CDR1 and CDR2 from the germline V gene are LNHDA and SQIVND (reference sequence). CDR3 size: 17 residues. The CDR3 DNA follows: TGTGCCAGTAGTATATCACAGGGTTGGGTCGTAAGTACTGAAGCTTTCTTT. Translating gives CASSISQGWVVSTEAFF.

This clone came up a few times. The gene calls are TRBV25-1 and TRBJ1-1, with a tentative D call TRBD1 (5 bases). CDR3 length: 14 amino acids. The germline gives CDR1 MGHDK, CDR2 SYGVNS. V gave up 6 bases and J gave up 5 bases, with 16 bases separating them. CDR3 loop: CASRLGAFDTEAFF. The CDR3 nucleotides read TGTGCCAGCAGATTAGGGGCGTTCGATACTGAAGCTTTCTTT.

The rearrangement links TRBV27 to TRBJ2-5; D unresolved. Germline-derived CDR1 and CDR2 are MNHEY and SMNVEV (reference sequence). The CDR3 has 15 amino acids. Trimming took off 4 bases at V and 5 bases at J, with 17 bases between the two ends. CDR3 sequence (DNA): TGTGCCAGCAGTTCCCGACTGGATATCGTCGAGACCCAGTACTTC. It specifies CASSSRLDIVETQYF.

The gene calls are TRBV5-6 and TRBJ1-5; D is unresolved. V lost 1 base, J lost 4 bases, and 6 bases lay in between. The CDR3 length is 13 residues. Germline lookup yields CDR1 SGHDT and CDR2 YYEEEE. The CDR3 loop is CASSLLQNQPQHF. The CDR3 bases are TGTGCCAGCAGCTTGTTGCAGAATCAGCCCCAGCATTTT.

The chain recombines TRBV28 with TRBJ1-1; maybe TRBD1 (6 bases). The CDR3 has 13 amino acids. Trimming stripped 1 base from V and 8 bases from J, with 11 bases between. CDR1 MDHEN and CDR2 SYDVKM come from the germline V gene. The CDR3 DNA reads TGTGCCAGCAGTTTATTGGGCACAGGGGAAGCTTTCTTT. It codes for CASSLLGTGEAFF.

This chain links TRBV6-4 with TRBJ1-6; no clear D. Germline loops: CDR1 MRHNA, CDR2 SNTAGT. V was clipped by 6 bases and J by 8 bases, with 14 bases between them. The CDR3 spans 14 residues. CDR3 DNA sequence: TGTGCCAGCAGCCCTAACTCTGGGGATTCACCCCTCCACTTT. This sequence encodes CASSPNSGDSPLHF.

The rearrangement joins TRBV27 to TRBJ2-7, with 9 bases lining up with TRBD2. The trim removed 2 bases at V and 4 bases at J, leaving 9 bases unmatched. The germline V gene has CDR1 MNHEY and CDR2 SMNVEV (reference sequence). CDR3 length: 16 residues. The CDR3 DNA sequence: TGTGCCAGCAGTTTAGCGGGGGGGCGCCCCCGATACGAGCAGTACTTC. Translated, it gives CASSLAGGRPRYEQYF.

The chain joins TRBV5-1 to TRBJ2-3, with TRBD1 as a possible D gene (5 bases). Per the germline V gene, CDR1 is SGHRS and CDR2 is YFSETQ. The CDR3 totals 15 residues. Trimming took off 3 bases at V and 0 bases at J, with 11 bases between the two ends. In DNA, the CDR3 is TGCGCCAGCAGCTCGGTGGACATGAGCACAGATACGCAGTATTTT. Its translation is CASSSVDMSTDTQYF.

The chain is built from TRBV27 and TRBJ2-3, with a possible D match to TRBD2 (5 bases). This CDR3 region has 16 residues. CDR1 MNHEY and CDR2 SMNVEV come from the germline V gene (reference sequence). V shed 1 base and J shed 0 bases, with 11 bases lying between them. The CDR3 protein is CASSLLWRASTDTQYF. CDR3 nucleotides: TGTGCCAGCAGTTTATTGTGGCGGGCCAGCACAGATACGCAGTATTTT.

The chain links TRBV19 to TRBJ1-1; TRBD1 aligns across 8 bases. The CDR3 totals 14 residues. V lost 6 bases and J lost 1; bases outside the gene matches: 4. Germline CDR1 reads LNHDA; CDR2 reads SQIVND (reference sequence). The CDR3 nucleotides are TGTGCCAGTAGCCTGACAGGGGAGAACACTGAAGCTTTCTTT. Translated, it gives CASSLTGENTEAFF.

J is TRBJ2-1 and V is TRBV6-4, with 8 positions matching TRBD2. V was clipped by 2 bases and J by 7 bases; unmatched bases: 4. Germline V gene sequence: CDR1 MRHNA, CDR2 SNTAGT. The CDR3 sequence is 14 residues long. This CDR3 reads CASSDGRGGNEQFF. The CDR3 DNA reads TGTGCCAGCAGTGACGGACGGGGGGGTAATGAGCAGTTCTTC.

V and J are TRBV28 and TRBJ1-2; 7 nucleotides align to TRBD1. The CDR3 consists of 12 residues. The germline V gene has CDR1 MDHEN and CDR2 SYDVKM. Trimming at V came to 11 bases and at J to 8 bases, leaving 11 bases not matched to a gene. The CDR3 nucleotides are TGTGCCGGTAGACAGGGTACGTCAGGCTACACCTTC. Translation: CAGRQGTSGYTF.

This clone occurred a few times. This chain links TRBV4-2 with TRBJ2-7; the D call may be TRBD1 or TRBD2 (5 bases each). In germline, CDR1 is LGHNA, CDR2 YNFKEQ. V was clipped by 1 base and J by 3 bases, with 13 bases between them. The CDR3 loop spans 15 amino acids. For the CDR3, the DNA is TGTGCCAGCAGCCAAGGGGGATCTGGGGGCTACGAGCAGTACTTC. Residues: CASSQGGSGGYEQYF.

This clone appeared a few times. This sequence joins TRBV14 and TRBJ2-3, with D maybe TRBD2 (5 bases). V was cut by 3 bases and J by 3 bases, with 13 bases left in between. The CDR3 runs to 15 residues. The germline gives CDR1 SGHDN, CDR2 FVKESK. CDR3 coding DNA: TGTGCCAGCAGCCACGAGGGTGTTCAGACAGATACGCAGTATTTT. Protein product: CASSHEGVQTDTQYF.

The V gene is TRBV7-9, the J gene TRBJ1-1, with D tentatively TRBD1 (6 bases). There are 15 residues in the CDR3. Germline values: CDR1 SEHNR, CDR2 FQNEAQ (reference sequence). V was cut by 2 bases and J by 0 bases, with 10 bases left in between. The CDR3 loop reads CASSLIGQLNTEAFF. The CDR3 DNA follows: TGTGCCAGCAGCTTAATCGGACAGCTGAACACTGAAGCTTTCTTT.

Worth noting for this clone: A read error is possible here, since a much larger clone lies one base away. Other DNA sequences in the sample encode the same CDR3. The V gene is TRBV7-7, the J gene TRBJ2-2; TRBD2 might be the D (6 bases). Germline V lookup: CDR1 SSHAT, CDR2 FNYEAQ (reference sequence). The CDR3 is 12 residues long. The CDR3: CASSLAAGELFF. The CDR3 DNA is TGTGCTAGCAGCTTAGCGGCCGGGGAGCTGTTTTTT.